The 11 T cell receptor beta chains below come from one sample, sequenced in a study of T cells in localized non-small cell lung cancer. Sequencing was performed with immunoSEQ multiplex PCR; in TCRdb, only in-frame clones are kept and a portion is missing. The sample includes 25,000 to 35,000 clones, about four fifths of them seen just once. Sequencing used peripheral blood, obtained before any cancer treatment. These receptors originate from a male donor at least 60 years old with stage III squamous cell lung carcinoma.

The chain joins TRBV7-2 to TRBJ1-2, with 8 bases aligning to TRBD1. Per the germline V gene, CDR1 is SGHTA and CDR2 is FQGNSA. The CDR3 has 14 residues. V lost 5 bases to trimming and J lost 2 bases; unmatched junction nucleotides: 4. CDR3 protein: CASSLDRANYGYTF. The CDR3 coding sequence is TGTGCCAGCAGCCTGGACAGGGCAAACTATGGCTACACCTTC.

The gene calls are TRBV6-6 and TRBJ1-1, with D perhaps TRBD1 (6 bases). The CDR3 covers 15 residues. V was pared by 7 bases and J by 0 bases, with 15 bases between. The germline V gene has CDR1 MNHNY and CDR2 SVGAGI (reference sequence). The CDR3 DNA is TGTGCCAGCAAGGCAGGGGCCTTGATGAACACTGAAGCTTTCTTT. This codes for CASKAGALMNTEAFF.

The chain carries TRBV6-6 and TRBJ1-5, with D perhaps TRBD1 (5 bases). The CDR3 is 13 residues long. CDR1 is MNHNY and CDR2 is SVGAGI in the germline V gene (reference sequence). The germline V and J ends were trimmed by 10 bases and 1 base, with 11 bases remaining between them. The CDR3 DNA sequence: TGTGCCATTACTCAGGGAAGCAATCAGCCCCAGCATTTT. It translates to CAITQGSNQPQHF.

This chain joins TRBV7-2 and TRBJ2-5, with D hard to call. The CDR3 is 15 residues long. V lost 6 bases, J lost 1 base, and 15 bases lay in between. Germline CDR1 is SGHTA and CDR2 is FQGNSA. In DNA form, the CDR3 reads TGTGCCAGCAGAGGCTTCGCGAGCCCCCAAGAGACCCAGTACTTC. The encoded protein is CASRGFASPQETQYF.

This chain uses TRBV27 with TRBJ1-1, with D possibly matching TRBD1 (6 bases). From germline, CDR1 is MNHEY and CDR2 SMNVEV (reference sequence). Trimming removed 6 bases from V and 4 bases from J, with 12 bases in between. The CDR3 runs 13 residues. The DNA for the CDR3 is TGTGCCAGCAGCCTAGGGGGGGGCACTGAAGCTTTCTTT. It is translated as CASSLGGGTEAFF.

The J gene is TRBJ2-1, the V gene TRBV4-3; D tentatively reads TRBD1 or TRBD2 (5 bases each). CDR1 is LGHNA, CDR2 YSLEER, per germline. V dropped 2 bases and J dropped 4 bases, with 21 bases sitting between them. This CDR3 is built from 18 residues. The CDR3 DNA sequence: TGCGCCAGCAGCCAAAATTCGGCAGGCGGGTGGGGGTACAATGAGCAGTTCTTC. Protein product: CASSQNSAGGWGYNEQFF.

This clone was seen a few times. The V call is TRBV28, the J call TRBJ1-5, with 9 bases lining up with TRBD1. V gave up 8 bases and J gave up 7 bases; unmatched junction bases: 9. CDR1 is MDHEN, CDR2 SYDVKM, per germline. The CDR3 has 14 residues. The CDR3 DNA reads as TGTGCCAGCGGCGCGGACAGGGGCCGCCAGCCCCAGCATTTT. Protein sequence: CASGADRGRQPQHF.

V usage is TRBV29-1 and J usage is TRBJ2-1; 13 bases map to TRBD2. This CDR3 is built from 17 residues. The J segment lost 9 bases and the V segment lost 1 base, leaving 12 bases of the junction unmatched. Germline V lookup: CDR1 SQVTM, CDR2 ANQGSEA. CDR3 loop: CSVEANKRLAGGAEQFF. The CDR3 DNA reads as TGCAGCGTTGAAGCCAACAAAAGACTAGCGGGAGGCGCTGAGCAGTTCTTC.

This clone was seen just once. This chain connects TRBV29-1 to TRBJ1-4; D is perhaps TRBD1 (6 bases). The CDR3 sequence is 14 residues long. The germline V and J ends were trimmed by 7 bases and 4 bases, with 16 bases remaining between them. Germline lookup yields CDR1 SQVTM and CDR2 ANQGSEA. For the CDR3, the DNA is TGCAGCGCGGGGGCAGGTGCGGGTAATGAAAAACTGTTTTTT. Translated: CSAGAGAGNEKLFF.

The table lists this clone with a count of one. The CDR3, as DNA: TGTGCCAGCACCCCCTTCGCGACAGGGGGTACTGGGGCCAACGTCCTGACTTTC. This sequence encodes CASTPFATGGTGANVLTF. This rearrangement joins TRBV7-2 to TRBJ2-6, with 9 nucleotides matching TRBD1. The V gene end was trimmed by 7 bases and the J gene end by 2 bases; junction bases not matched to a gene: 12. This CDR3 has 18 residues. CDR1 is SGHTA, CDR2 FQGNSA, per germline.

The V and J genes are TRBV19 and TRBJ1-6, with a tentative D call TRBD1 (5 bases). CDR3 size: 15 residues. Trimming removed 3 bases at V and 6 bases at J, with 12 bases between. From germline, CDR1 is LNHDA and CDR2 SQIVND (reference sequence). The CDR3 nucleotides read TGTGCCAGTAGTATCAGTCGGGGGGTTAATTCACCCCTCCACTTT. Translated: CASSISRGVNSPLHF.